These T cell receptor beta chains were read from a single sample in a study of blood T cells in healthy people across ages. TCRdb analysed the 5' RACE reads with MiXCR anew, one entry per CDR3 protein. The data contain 800,000 or so distinct CDR3 sequences, roughly 25% of them singletons. These data were likewise used in another study, on T cells of mothers and their children.

The sequencing input was blood. The receptor source for this set is a boy between 10 and 17 years old in good health. Each CDR3 is given with its conserved first and last residue. D genes are given only for firm matches. Clone size is shown for a subset of rows, as once, few, many or a class of expanded clone.

D gene: TRBD2
V gene: TRBV12-3/TRBV12-4
clone size: -
J gene: TRBJ2-7
CDR3 protein: CATARTSGSYEQYF
CDR3 DNA: TGTGCCACCGCACGGACTAGCGGGAGCTACGAGCAGTACTTC

D gene: -
V gene: TRBV24-1
clone size: -
J gene: TRBJ2-1
CDR3 protein: CATSDFGRSTYNEQFF
CDR3 DNA: TGTGCCACCAGTGATTTCGGACGGTCAACCTACAATGAGCAGTTCTTC

D gene: -
V gene: TRBV12-3/TRBV12-4
clone size: -
J gene: TRBJ2-5
CDR3 protein: CASSGAGPYQETQYF
CDR3 DNA: TGTGCCAGCAGTGGGGCGGGTCCGTACCAAGAGACCCAGTACTTC

D gene: -
V gene: TRBV12-3/TRBV12-4
clone size: -
J gene: TRBJ2-3
CDR3 protein: CASSGKTGRDTDTQYF
CDR3 DNA: TGTGCCAGCAGTGGCAAGACAGGTAGAGACACAGATACGCAGTATTTT

D gene: -
V gene: TRBV29-1
clone size: few
J gene: TRBJ2-2
CDR3 protein: CSVDEGHANTGELFF
CDR3 DNA: TGCAGCGTTGATGAGGGGCACGCGAACACCGGGGAGCTGTTTTTT

D gene: -
V gene: TRBV29-1
clone size: few
J gene: TRBJ2-6
CDR3 protein: CSVASAGANVLTF
CDR3 DNA: TGCAGCGTCGCCTCGGCCGGGGCCAACGTCCTGACTTTC

D gene: -
V gene: TRBV7-7
clone size: -
J gene: TRBJ2-2
CDR3 protein: CASSSVSGELFF
CDR3 DNA: TGTGCTAGCAGCTCCGTCTCCGGGGAGCTGTTTTTT

D gene: TRBD2
V gene: TRBV20-1
clone size: -
J gene: TRBJ2-3
CDR3 protein: CSAPSGTGGTDTQYF
CDR3 DNA: TGCAGTGCCCCCAGCGGGACTGGAGGCACAGATACGCAGTATTTT

D gene: TRBD2
V gene: TRBV27
clone size: -
J gene: TRBJ2-1
CDR3 protein: CASSMTSGAYNEQFF
CDR3 DNA: TGTGCCAGCAGTATGACTAGCGGGGCATACAATGAGCAGTTCTTC

D gene: -
V gene: TRBV12-3/TRBV12-4
clone size: -
J gene: TRBJ2-5
CDR3 protein: CAGTRDLGETQYF
CDR3 DNA: TGTGCCGGCACTAGGGATCTCGGGGAGACCCAGTACTTC

D gene: -
V gene: TRBV28
clone size: -
J gene: TRBJ1-6
CDR3 protein: CASSSRLLTDNSPLHF
CDR3 DNA: TGTGCCAGCAGTTCTCGGCTCTTAACTGATAATTCACCCCTCCACTTT

D gene: -
V gene: TRBV3-1
clone size: -
J gene: TRBJ1-4
CDR3 protein: CASSPGDLREKLFF
CDR3 DNA: TGTGCCAGCAGCCCCGGGGACCTCCGTGAAAAACTGTTTTTT

D gene: -
V gene: TRBV7-2
clone size: -
J gene: TRBJ2-7
CDR3 protein: CASSPHGSGLDEQYF
CDR3 DNA: TGTGCCAGCAGCCCCCATGGGAGTGGGTTAGACGAGCAGTACTTC

D gene: TRBD1
V gene: TRBV28
clone size: -
J gene: TRBJ1-5
CDR3 protein: CASTRQGAGRQPQHF
CDR3 DNA: TGTGCCAGCACCCGACAGGGGGCCGGTCGTCAGCCCCAGCATTTT

D gene: -
V gene: TRBV5-1
clone size: few
J gene: TRBJ2-1
CDR3 protein: CASSGRGVGSYNEQFF
CDR3 DNA: TGCGCCAGCAGCGGAAGGGGGGTCGGCTCCTACAATGAGCAGTTCTTC

D gene: -
V gene: TRBV6-2/TRBV6-3
clone size: -
J gene: TRBJ1-5
CDR3 protein: CASSNQVIANQPQHF
CDR3 DNA: TGTGCCAGCAGCAATCAGGTCATAGCCAATCAGCCCCAGCATTTT

D gene: -
V gene: TRBV2
clone size: few
J gene: TRBJ1-4
CDR3 protein: CASSLQGSGGEKLFF
CDR3 DNA: TGTGCCAGCAGTCTGCAGGGTTCCGGGGGTGAAAAACTGTTTTTT

D gene: -
V gene: TRBV20-1
clone size: -
J gene: TRBJ1-1
CDR3 protein: CSATLTEAFF
CDR3 DNA: TGCAGTGCTACGCTGACTGAAGCTTTCTTT

D gene: TRBD2
V gene: TRBV6-1
clone size: -
J gene: TRBJ2-7
CDR3 protein: CASSERGDYYEQYF
CDR3 DNA: TGTGCCAGCAGTGAAAGAGGGGACTACTACGAGCAGTACTTC

D gene: TRBD1
V gene: TRBV7-8
clone size: few
J gene: TRBJ1-2
CDR3 protein: CASSSRVDRGSYTF
CDR3 DNA: TGTGCCAGCAGTTCCCGGGTGGACAGGGGTAGCTACACCTTC

D gene: -
V gene: TRBV6-2/TRBV6-3
clone size: few
J gene: TRBJ2-7
CDR3 protein: CASSYSGGSEQYF
CDR3 DNA: TGTGCCAGCAGTTACTCGGGGGGCTCCGAGCAGTACTTC

D gene: TRBD2
V gene: TRBV20-1
clone size: -
J gene: TRBJ2-3
CDR3 protein: CSAGLAGVYADTQYF
CDR3 DNA: TGCAGTGCTGGACTAGCGGGAGTGTATGCAGATACGCAGTATTTT

D gene: TRBD1
V gene: TRBV2
clone size: few
J gene: TRBJ1-4
CDR3 protein: CASSEENPAGGGEKLFF
CDR3 DNA: TGTGCCAGCAGTGAAGAAAACCCGGCAGGGGGAGGTGAAAAACTGTTTTTT

D gene: TRBD1
V gene: TRBV7-8
clone size: few
J gene: TRBJ2-5
CDR3 protein: CASSSRDRRKETQYF
CDR3 DNA: TGTGCCAGCAGCTCCCGGGACAGGCGGAAAGAGACCCAGTACTTC

D gene: TRBD1
V gene: TRBV20-1
clone size: -
J gene: TRBJ1-5
CDR3 protein: CSASQGTGSNQPQHF
CDR3 DNA: TGCAGTGCTAGCCAAGGGACAGGTAGCAATCAGCCCCAGCATTTT

D gene: -
V gene: TRBV2
clone size: -
J gene: TRBJ1-3
CDR3 protein: CASSNSGSGNTIYF
CDR3 DNA: TGTGCCAGCAGTAACAGTGGCTCTGGAAACACCATATATTTT

D gene: TRBD2
V gene: TRBV27
clone size: -
J gene: TRBJ2-7
CDR3 protein: CATRAAGVYEQYF
CDR3 DNA: TGTGCCACCAGGGCAGCGGGGGTCTACGAGCAGTACTTC

D gene: -
V gene: TRBV15
clone size: -
J gene: TRBJ2-5
CDR3 protein: CATSRSYDQETQYF
CDR3 DNA: TGTGCCACCAGCAGATCCTACGACCAAGAGACCCAGTACTTC

D gene: TRBD1
V gene: TRBV12-3/TRBV12-4
clone size: -
J gene: TRBJ1-6
CDR3 protein: CASRLDRDNSPLHF
CDR3 DNA: TGTGCCAGCAGATTGGACAGGGACAATTCACCCCTCCACTTT

D gene: -
V gene: TRBV3-1
clone size: -
J gene: TRBJ2-3
CDR3 protein: CASSLGPGDFSQYF
CDR3 DNA: TGTGCCAGCAGCTTGGGACCCGGTGACTTTTCGCAGTATTTT

D gene: -
V gene: TRBV27
clone size: few
J gene: TRBJ2-5
CDR3 protein: CASSLEGAGRLFF
CDR3 DNA: TGTGCCAGCAGTTTAGAGGGGGCGGGACGGCTGTTCTTC

D gene: -
V gene: TRBV28
clone size: -
J gene: TRBJ2-7
CDR3 protein: CASSFRSRLSYEQYF
CDR3 DNA: TGTGCCAGCAGTTTCCGCTCCCGGTTGAGCTACGAGCAGTACTTC

D gene: -
V gene: TRBV7-2
clone size: many
J gene: TRBJ2-3
CDR3 protein: CASSLTGPDTQYF
CDR3 DNA: TGTGCCAGCAGCCTGACAGGACCAGATACGCAGTATTTT

D gene: TRBD1
V gene: TRBV27
clone size: few
J gene: TRBJ2-5
CDR3 protein: CASRADRAVQETQYF
CDR3 DNA: TGTGCCAGCAGAGCCGACAGGGCAGTCCAAGAGACCCAGTACTTC

D gene: -
V gene: TRBV7-2
clone size: few
J gene: TRBJ2-2
CDR3 protein: CASSLLRAGHTGELFF
CDR3 DNA: TGTGCCAGCAGCTTATTAAGGGCAGGCCACACCGGGGAGCTGTTTTTT

D gene: -
V gene: TRBV6-2/TRBV6-3
clone size: few
J gene: TRBJ2-5
CDR3 protein: CASRGVAQETQYF
CDR3 DNA: TGTGCCAGCAGAGGGGTTGCCCAGGAGACCCAGTACTTC

D gene: -
V gene: TRBV12-3/TRBV12-4
clone size: -
J gene: TRBJ1-2
CDR3 protein: CASLLGGSYGCTF
CDR3 DNA: TGTGCCAGCCTCCTGGGAGGGTCCTATGGCTGCACCTTC

D gene: -
V gene: TRBV7-2
clone size: -
J gene: TRBJ2-7
CDR3 protein: CASSFTTLAAGEQYF
CDR3 DNA: TGTGCCAGCAGCTTTACCACCTTAGCGGCCGGCGAGCAGTACTTC

D gene: -
V gene: TRBV5-6
clone size: few
J gene: TRBJ1-1
CDR3 protein: CASSPRLTWVTEAFF
CDR3 DNA: TGTGCCAGCAGCCCCCGCTTAACGTGGGTCACTGAAGCTTTCTTT

D gene: TRBD2
V gene: TRBV6-2/TRBV6-3
clone size: many
J gene: TRBJ2-7
CDR3 protein: CASRPPSGGLSYEQYF
CDR3 DNA: TGTGCCAGCAGACCACCAAGCGGGGGTCTTTCCTACGAGCAGTACTTC

D gene: TRBD1
V gene: TRBV7-2
clone size: -
J gene: TRBJ2-5
CDR3 protein: CASSGPLGQEIRETQYF
CDR3 DNA: TGTGCCAGCAGCGGACCTTTGGGACAGGAGATTAGGGAGACCCAGTACTTC

D gene: TRBD1
V gene: TRBV29-1
clone size: -
J gene: TRBJ2-7
CDR3 protein: CSVEVGQGAREQYF
CDR3 DNA: TGCAGCGTTGAAGTTGGCCAGGGGGCACGCGAGCAGTACTTC

D gene: -
V gene: TRBV27
clone size: -
J gene: TRBJ2-1
CDR3 protein: CASRSSYDEQFF
CDR3 DNA: TGTGCCAGCAGGAGCTCCTACGATGAGCAGTTCTTC

D gene: TRBD1
V gene: TRBV7-9
clone size: -
J gene: TRBJ2-4
CDR3 protein: CASSSTDRGDFNNLYF
CDR3 DNA: TGTGCCAGCAGCTCAACGGACAGGGGTGATTTTAACAATCTGTACTTC

D gene: -
V gene: TRBV4-3
clone size: -
J gene: TRBJ1-2
CDR3 protein: CASSQDRTLTNYGYTF
CDR3 DNA: TGCGCCAGCAGCCAAGATCGAACACTTACTAACTATGGCTACACCTTC

D gene: -
V gene: TRBV24-1
clone size: few
J gene: TRBJ2-1
CDR3 protein: CATSEDGYNEQLF
CDR3 DNA: TGTGCCACCAGTGAGGACGGATACAATGAGCAGCTCTTC

D gene: -
V gene: TRBV6-2/TRBV6-3
clone size: few
J gene: TRBJ2-1
CDR3 protein: CASSSGQPQFF
CDR3 DNA: TGTGCCAGCAGTTCCGGCCAACCACAGTTCTTC

D gene: -
V gene: TRBV4-3
clone size: -
J gene: TRBJ1-2
CDR3 protein: CASSQYGTGGYTF
CDR3 DNA: TGCGCCAGCAGCCAATATGGGACGGGAGGCTACACCTTC

D gene: TRBD2
V gene: TRBV19
clone size: few
J gene: TRBJ2-1
CDR3 protein: CTSSIEGGRADEQFF
CDR3 DNA: TGTACCAGTAGTATAGAAGGCGGGAGGGCCGATGAGCAGTTCTTC

D gene: -
V gene: TRBV7-2
clone size: -
J gene: TRBJ2-5
CDR3 protein: CASSLDPLETQYF
CDR3 DNA: TGTGCCAGCAGCTTAGACCCCTTGGAGACCCAGTACTTC

D gene: -
V gene: TRBV12-3/TRBV12-4
clone size: -
J gene: TRBJ2-5
CDR3 protein: CASNYGPPSGVGETQYF
CDR3 DNA: TGTGCCAGCAATTACGGACCCCCGTCCGGAGTTGGGGAGACCCAGTACTTC

D gene: -
V gene: TRBV9
clone size: -
J gene: TRBJ1-5
CDR3 protein: CASSVSLGQPQHF
CDR3 DNA: TGTGCCAGCAGCGTATCCTTGGGGCAGCCCCAGCATTTT